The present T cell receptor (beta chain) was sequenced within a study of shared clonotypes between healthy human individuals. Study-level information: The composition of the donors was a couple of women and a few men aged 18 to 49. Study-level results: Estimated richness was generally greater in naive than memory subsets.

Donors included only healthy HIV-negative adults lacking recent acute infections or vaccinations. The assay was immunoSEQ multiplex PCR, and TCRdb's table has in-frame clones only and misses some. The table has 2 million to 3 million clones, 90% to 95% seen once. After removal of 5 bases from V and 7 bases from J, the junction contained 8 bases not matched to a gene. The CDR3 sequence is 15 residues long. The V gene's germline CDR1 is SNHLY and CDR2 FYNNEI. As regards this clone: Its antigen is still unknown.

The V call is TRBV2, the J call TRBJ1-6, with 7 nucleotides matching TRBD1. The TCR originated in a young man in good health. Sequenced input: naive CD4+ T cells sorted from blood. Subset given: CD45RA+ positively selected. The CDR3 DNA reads TGTGCCAGCAGTTCAAAAACAGGGGAGAATTCACCCCTCCACTTT. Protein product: CASSSKTGENSPLHF. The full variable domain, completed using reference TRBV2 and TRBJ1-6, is EPEVTQTPSHQVTQMGQEVILRCVPISNHLYFYWYRQILGQKVEFLVSFYNNEISEKSEIFDDQFSVERPDGSNFTLKIRSTKLEDSAMYFCASSSKTGENSPLHFGNGTRLTVT.